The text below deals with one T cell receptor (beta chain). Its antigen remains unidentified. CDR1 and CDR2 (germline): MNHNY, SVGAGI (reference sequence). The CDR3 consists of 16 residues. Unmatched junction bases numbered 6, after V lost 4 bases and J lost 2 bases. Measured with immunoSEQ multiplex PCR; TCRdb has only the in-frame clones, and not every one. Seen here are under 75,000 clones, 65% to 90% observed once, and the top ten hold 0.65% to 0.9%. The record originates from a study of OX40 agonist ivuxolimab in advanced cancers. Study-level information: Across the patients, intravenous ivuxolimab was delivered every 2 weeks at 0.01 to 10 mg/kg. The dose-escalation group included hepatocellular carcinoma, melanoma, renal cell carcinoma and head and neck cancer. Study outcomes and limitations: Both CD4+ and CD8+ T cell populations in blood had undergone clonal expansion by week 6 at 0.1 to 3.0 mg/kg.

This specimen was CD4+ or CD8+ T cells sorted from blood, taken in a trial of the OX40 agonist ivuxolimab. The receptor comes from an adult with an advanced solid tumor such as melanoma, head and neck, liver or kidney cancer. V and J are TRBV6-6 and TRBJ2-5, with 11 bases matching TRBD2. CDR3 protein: CASSWRTSGYQETQYF. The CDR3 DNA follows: TGTGCCAGCAGTTGGAGGACTAGCGGGTATCAAGAGACCCAGTACTTC.